Below are 30 T cell receptor beta chains sequenced from a single sample in a study of T cells in Graves' hyperthyroidism and ophthalmopathy (dated by TCRdb to the late 2010s). Library preparation was by multiplex PCR. Sequencing instrument: Illumina HiSeq 2000. The TCR beta CDR3 regions were amplified from the RNA transcripts. The TCR CDR3 was subjected to a first round of RT-PCR using the HTBI primer set and the Qiagen OneStep RT-PCR kit. TCRdb reran the public reads through fastp at Q25 and MiXCR, keeping productive beta chains. Each entry merges the rows of one CDR3 protein and shows their most common DNA and genes. The sample records about 720,000 distinct CDR3 sequences, around 19% of which are singletons. The top ten clonotypes cover 15% to 20% of the sample. Material: blood. Receptor source: a woman aged 50 to 60 with Graves' hyperthyroidism that later progressed to Graves' ophthalmopathy.

The chain has TRBV20-1 and TRBJ1-4; TRBD1 is a possible D gene (5 bases). The V and J ends lost 3 bases and 8 bases respectively, with 13 bases between them. Germline CDR1 is DFQATT and CDR2 is SNEGSKA (reference sequence). The CDR3 sequence is 13 residues long. In DNA form, the CDR3 reads TGCAGTGCTAGGTCGGGGCAGGCGGAAAAACTGTTTTTT. It specifies CSARSGQAEKLFF.

The rearrangement links TRBV14 to TRBJ2-5; the D is unclear. The CDR3 loop spans 15 amino acids. V was cut by 2 bases and J by 5 bases, with 15 bases left in between. Germline assignment: CDR1 SGHDN and CDR2 FVKESK. The CDR3 coding sequence is TGTGCCAGCAGCCAACGGCGACCAGGAGCGGAGACCCAGTACTTC. Translated: CASSQRRPGAETQYF.

This clonotype was counted ten times or more. The chain recombines TRBV7-3 with TRBJ2-2, with D possibly TRBD2 on 5 matching bases. The CDR3 is 15 residues long. CDR1 is SGHTA, CDR2 FQGTGA, per germline. Trimming left V 2 bases short and J 4 bases short, with 11 bases between. This chain's CDR3 is CASSLGLAGTGELFF. The CDR3 DNA reads TGTGCCAGCAGCTTAGGCCTAGCTGGCACCGGGGAGCTGTTTTTT.

Only a few counts were recorded for this clonotype. The gene calls are TRBV7-2 and TRBJ2-5; TRBD2 matches at 7 bases. V shed 6 bases, J shed 5 bases, and the junction held 12 bases outside the gene matches. In germline, CDR1 is SGHTA, CDR2 FQGNSA. This CDR3 comprises 15 residues. CDR3 in DNA: TGTGCCAGCAGGCCAGCAGCGGGGTTTTGGGAGACCCAGTACTTC. Translated, it gives CASRPAAGFWETQYF.

In its sample, this clonotype was seen many times. The chain has TRBV5-1 and TRBJ2-1; D is possibly TRBD1 or TRBD2 (5 bases each). The CDR3 spans 11 residues. Germline V gene data show CDR1 as SGHRS and CDR2 as YFSETQ. The V end was cut by 4 bases, the J end by 10 bases, with 9 bases between. The CDR3 nucleotides read TGCGCCAGCAGCGTGGGGGTGGAGCAGTTCTTC. Amino acid sequence: CASSVGVEQFF.

To note about this clonotype: The junction departs from the called germline gene at one end, perhaps through a read error. The rearrangement links TRBV5-1 to TRBJ1-2, with a tentative D call TRBD1 (6 bases). Germline V gene sequence: CDR1 SGHRS, CDR2 YFSETQ. This CDR3 has 15 amino acids. The CDR3 DNA sequence: TGCGCCAGCAGTTTGGAAGGGGGACGGGACTATGGCTACACCTTC. This codes for CASSLEGGRDYGYTF.

The rearrangement uses TRBV18 and TRBJ1-3, with D perhaps TRBD1 (5 bases). V was clipped by 3 bases and J by 0 bases, with 15 bases between them. Germline loops: CDR1 KGHSH, CDR2 LQKENI. This CDR3 has 17 residues. The CDR3 sequence: CASSPGTPRSSGNTIYF. In DNA, the CDR3 is TGTGCCAGCTCACCCGGGACTCCCAGAAGCTCTGGAAACACCATATATTTT.

A single count supports this clonotype. V is TRBV9 and J is TRBJ1-1, with TRBD1 as a possible D gene (6 bases). The CDR3 has 12 residues. Trimming stripped 3 bases from V and 11 bases from J, with 14 bases between. Per the germline V gene, CDR1 is SGDLS and CDR2 is YYNGEE. The CDR3 spells CASSGPQGWAFF. The CDR3 DNA sequence: TGTGCCAGCAGCGGACCACAGGGCTGGGCTTTCTTT. The full variable domain, in which reference TRBV9 and TRBJ1-1 provide the parts outside the CDR3, is DSGVTQTPKHLITATGQRVTLRCSPRSGDLSVYWYQQSLDQGLQFLIQYYNGEERAKGNILERFSAQQFPDLHSELNLSSLELGDSALYFCASSGPQGWAFFGQGTRLTVV.

This clonotype was seen ten or more times. This sequence joins TRBV5-1 and TRBJ2-7; D unresolved. CDR1 is SGHRS and CDR2 is YFSETQ in the germline V gene. Trimming left V 0 bases short and J 0 bases short, with 7 bases between. CDR3 length: 14 residues. CDR3 loop: CASSLEQRSYEQYF. CDR3 DNA: TGCGCCAGCAGCTTGGAACAGCGCTCCTACGAGCAGTACTTC.

This clonotype was observed a few times. This sequence joins TRBV9 and TRBJ2-7; maybe TRBD1 (5 bases). V was clipped by 0 bases and J by 1 base, with 5 bases between them. CDR3 length equals 13 residues. Per germline, CDR1 SGDLS and CDR2 YYNGEE. CDR3 sequence (DNA): TGTGCCAGCAGCGTAGGGACATCCTACGAGCAGTACTTC. This translates into CASSVGTSYEQYF.

The chain joins TRBV24-1 to TRBJ2-3, with D maybe TRBD1 (6 bases). The CDR3 is 16 amino acids. The germline V and J ends were trimmed by 4 bases and 4 bases, with 17 bases remaining between them. The germline CDR1 and CDR2 sequences are KGHDR and SFDVKD. CDR3 region: CATSERAGQFSDTQYF. Here the CDR3 DNA reads TGTGCCACCAGTGAGCGAGCCGGACAGTTCTCAGATACGCAGTATTTT.

This clonotype came up many times. The chain combines TRBV5-1 with TRBJ2-3; D unclear. Per the germline V gene, CDR1 is SGHRS and CDR2 is YFSETQ. V lost 1 base, J lost 2 bases, and 11 bases lay in between. The CDR3 consists of 15 residues. CDR3 coding DNA: TGCGCCAGCAGCTTGATATATCTCTCCACAGATACGCAGTATTTT. Translated: CASSLIYLSTDTQYF.

The table lists this clonotype with many counts. This chain uses TRBV11-2 with TRBJ2-3, with a weak D call TRBD1 (6 bases). The CDR3 extends over 16 amino acids. The germline V gene encodes CDR1 SGHAT and CDR2 FQNNGV. Trimming took off 5 bases at V and 6 bases at J, with 21 bases between the two ends. The DNA for the CDR3 is TGTGCCAGCAGCCAAGGGGTCAGTCTAAGGGGGGATACGCAGTATTTT. Residues: CASSQGVSLRGDTQYF.

With respect to this clonotype: Lacking the conserved final phenylalanine or tryptophan, this CDR3 likely reflects a read error. The chain employs TRBV6-6 and TRBJ1-2; TRBD1 aligns across 11 bases. The germline V gene has CDR1 MNHNY and CDR2 SVGAGI (reference sequence). J gave up 6 bases and V 0 bases, and 15 bases lay outside the gene matches. The CDR3 length is 19 residues. The DNA for the CDR3 is TGTGCCAGCAGTTACTCGATCGGTTCGGGACAGGGGGGTAATAATGGCTACACCCTC. Its protein is CASSYSIGSGQGGNNGYTL.

The rearrangement uses TRBV19 and TRBJ1-1; D is unclear. V lost 7 bases and J lost 3, with 18 bases in between. Germline V lookup: CDR1 LNHDA, CDR2 SQIVND (reference sequence). This CDR3 spans 15 amino acids. The CDR3 here is CASTKGNDRHTEAFF. CDR3 sequence (DNA): TGTGCCAGTACGAAGGGAAACGATAGGCACACTGAAGCTTTCTTT.

There are a few counts of this clonotype. The genes are TRBV24-1 and TRBJ1-1; unclear D gene. Looked up from germline, CDR1 is KGHDR and CDR2 is SFDVKD. Trimming stripped 5 bases from V and 7 bases from J, with 7 bases between. The CDR3 consists of 11 residues. CDR3 in amino acids: CATSAGGEAFF. CDR3 DNA sequence: TGTGCCACCAGTGCCGGTGGTGAAGCTTTCTTT.

This clonotype turned up a few times. The rearrangement uses TRBV20-1 and TRBJ2-5, with a weak D call TRBD2 (5 bases). The germline V gene encodes CDR1 DFQATT and CDR2 SNEGSKA (reference sequence). The CDR3 totals 14 residues. V gave up 2 bases and J gave up 5 bases, with 15 bases separating them. The CDR3 loop is CSARLPDGGETQYF. The CDR3 nucleotides are TGCAGTGCTAGACTCCCTGACGGCGGGGAGACCCAGTACTTC.

The chain couples TRBV9 to TRBJ1-1; a possible D gene is TRBD1 (6 bases). This CDR3 is built from 15 residues. V lost 0 bases and J lost 4, with 13 bases in between. Germline-derived CDR1 and CDR2 are SGDLS and YYNGEE. The CDR3 region is CASSVAHRAGTEAFF. For the CDR3, the DNA is TGTGCCAGCAGCGTAGCTCACAGGGCTGGCACTGAAGCTTTCTTT.

The V call is TRBV18, the J call TRBJ1-3, with 8 nucleotides matching TRBD1. Germline trimming cut 3 bases from V and 4 bases from J; bases unmatched to any gene: 14. CDR1 KGHSH and CDR2 LQKENI come from the germline V gene. This CDR3 is built from 18 residues. CDR3 nucleotides: TGTGCCAGCTCACCGATTCTTGCTGGACAGGGAACAGGAAACACCATATATTTT. This gives the protein CASSPILAGQGTGNTIYF. Full variable domain (missing parts from reference TRBV18 and TRBJ1-3): NAGVMQNPRHLVRRRGQEARLRCSPMKGHSHVYWYRQLPEEGLKFMVYLQKENIIDESGMPKERFSAEFPKEGPSILRIQQVVRGDSAAYFCASSPILAGQGTGNTIYFGEGSWLTVV.

CDR3 protein: CASSLGGQINQPQHF. CDR3 sequence (DNA): TGTGCCAGCAGTTTGGGGGGACAAATCAATCAGCCCCAGCATTTT. The chain has TRBV27 and TRBJ1-5; the D gene is possibly TRBD1 (6 bases). The V gene's germline CDR1 is MNHEY and CDR2 SMNVEV (reference sequence). The CDR3 consists of 15 residues. V shed 3 bases and J shed 3 bases, with 12 bases lying between them.

A few counts support this clonotype. The chain recombines TRBV7-2 with TRBJ1-5; D remains unclear. The CDR3 has 15 amino acids. Germline-derived CDR1 and CDR2 are SGHTA and FQGNSA. Trimming removed 5 bases from V and 2 bases from J, with 13 bases in between. CDR3 sequence: CASSPARIRNQPQHF. The CDR3 region has the DNA TGTGCCAGCAGCCCCGCACGAATTCGCAATCAGCCCCAGCATTTT.

This sequence joins TRBV4-1 and TRBJ1-1; possible D gene TRBD1, 6 bases. Trimming took off 7 bases at V and 3 bases at J, with 15 bases between the two ends. Germline V gives CDR1 MGHRA, CDR2 YSYEKL. The CDR3 length is 14 residues. The DNA for the CDR3 is TGCGCCAGCATGAGGGGGGGTGAATACACTGAAGCTTTCTTT. Protein sequence: CASMRGGEYTEAFF.

The table lists this clonotype with a few counts. The V call is TRBV6-4, the J call TRBJ1-1; 7 bases line up with TRBD1. CDR1 is MRHNA and CDR2 is SNTAGT in the germline V gene. The CDR3 spans 16 residues. J gave up 4 bases and V 5 bases, and 13 bases lay outside the gene matches. The CDR3 protein is CASSPTGAGFFTEAFF. In DNA form, the CDR3 reads TGTGCCAGCAGTCCAACAGGGGCCGGCTTTTTCACTGAAGCTTTCTTT.

The chain uses TRBV14 and TRBJ2-1; 12 nucleotides match TRBD2. The junction had 22 bases not matched to a gene; V was cut back by 3 bases and J by 1 base. The CDR3 extends over 23 amino acids. The V gene's germline CDR1 is SGHDN and CDR2 FVKESK. DNA of the CDR3: TGTGCCAGCAGCCACTCATATCCCGATGGCCTAGCGGGGGGGCCTCGGTCCTACAATGAGCAGTTCTTC. It yields the protein CASSHSYPDGLAGGPRSYNEQFF.

This clonotype was seen at least ten times. The rearrangement joins TRBV9 to TRBJ1-5; unclear D gene. Germline V gene data show CDR1 as SGDLS and CDR2 as YYNGEE. V lost 0 bases, J lost 0 bases, and 7 bases lay in between. There are 15 residues in the CDR3. CDR3 in DNA: TGTGCCAGCAGCGTAGTCCCAGATAGCAATCAGCCCCAGCATTTT. Its protein product is CASSVVPDSNQPQHF.

This clonotype has more than one count but fewer than ten. V gene TRBV6-2 or TRBV6-3 combines with J gene TRBJ1-5; 8 positions match TRBD1. J lost 4 bases, V lost 4 bases, and 9 bases had no gene match. Germline V gene data show CDR1 as MNHEY and CDR2 as SVGEGT. The CDR3 is 16 residues long. The CDR3 coding sequence is TGTGCCAGCAGTTTCCCGACAGGGGCTACTAATCAGCCCCAGCATTTT. Its translation: CASSFPTGATNQPQHF.

The gene calls are TRBV5-1 and TRBJ1-2, with TRBD1 as a possible D gene (6 bases). This CDR3 is 16 amino acids long. CDR1 and CDR2 (germline): SGHRS, YFSETQ. The V gene lost 0 bases and the J gene lost 6 bases, with 18 bases spanning the gap. The CDR3 sequence: CASSLAEYQGLDGYTF. CDR3 DNA: TGCGCCAGCAGCTTGGCCGAATATCAGGGGTTAGATGGCTACACCTTC.

This clonotype was seen a few times. The chain recombines TRBV6-5 with TRBJ1-6; 8 bases map to TRBD1. V was pared by 2 bases and J by 0 bases, with 3 bases of the junction left unmatched. The CDR3 consists of 17 residues. Germline V gives CDR1 MNHEY, CDR2 SVGAGI. In nucleotides, the CDR3 is TGTGCCAGCAGTTACGATACAGGGGGCTCCTATAATTCACCCCTCCACTTT. Its protein product is CASSYDTGGSYNSPLHF.

This clonotype was found a few times. The chain carries TRBV30 and TRBJ2-7; TRBD1 aligns across 8 bases. The closer fit of TRBJ2-1 to the DNA end suggests the J call may be wrong. The CDR3 contains 15 residues. Germline V gives CDR1 GTSNPN, CDR2 SVGIG (reference sequence). CDR3 DNA: TGTGCCTGGAGTACCCGACAGGGGATTTTGAATGAGCAGTTCTTC. Translation gives CAWSTRQGILNEQFF.

The gene calls are TRBV29-1 and TRBJ2-7, with a possible D match to TRBD2 (7 bases). There are 14 residues in the CDR3. Germline CDR1 is SQVTM and CDR2 is ANQGSEA. Trimming took 3 bases from V and 0 from J, leaving 12 bases between them. CDR3 sequence: CSVEGGGTSYEQYF. The CDR3 DNA is TGCAGCGTTGAGGGCGGGGGCACCTCCTACGAGCAGTACTTC.